These 21 T cell receptor beta chains came from one sample sequenced in a study of cytomegalovirus exposure and HLA in healthy donors. Vbeta (60) and Jbeta (13) primers were used in the PCR. Some clones are missing from TCRdb's copy, which holds only in-frame ones; the method was immunoSEQ multiplex PCR. The repertoire holds approximately 160,000 clones, around 80% seen once, with roughly 1.5% in the top ten. Material for sequencing was PBMCs. These TCRs come from a man aged 40-49 years in good health and CMV-seronegative.

The chain links TRBV2 to TRBJ2-3; 7 positions match TRBD2. After removal of 2 bases from V and 1 base from J, the junction contained 9 bases not matched to a gene. The CDR3 loop spans 17 amino acids. CDR1 and CDR2 (germline): SNHLY, FYNNEI. The CDR3 loop reads CASSELGSSGGTDTQYF. The CDR3 DNA follows: TGTGCCAGCAGTGAACTGGGGTCTAGCGGCGGCACAGATACGCAGTATTTT.

The chain uses TRBV27 and TRBJ2-1, with 14 bases lining up with TRBD2. The length of the CDR3 is 16 residues. V gave up 10 bases and J gave up 4 bases; unmatched junction bases: 9. Germline CDR1 and CDR2: MNHEY and SMNVEV (reference sequence). The chain's CDR3 is CATISWTSGRYNEQFF. In DNA form, the CDR3 reads TGTGCCACCATATCTTGGACTAGCGGGAGGTACAATGAGCAGTTCTTC.

In its sample, this clone was seen once. V and J are TRBV7-3 and TRBJ2-3; possible D gene TRBD1, 6 bases. The CDR3 extends over 15 amino acids. Germline-derived CDR1 and CDR2 are SGHTA and FQGTGA. V lost 5 bases and J lost 1, with 13 bases in between. CDR3 amino acids: CASSLQGSRTDTQYF. CDR3 nucleotide sequence: TGTGCCAGCAGCCTACAGGGCTCCCGCACAGATACGCAGTATTTT.

This clone came up once. This chain uses TRBV9 with TRBJ2-3, with 7 bases aligning to TRBD2. CDR1 SGDLS and CDR2 YYNGEE come from the germline V gene. The CDR3 contains 15 residues. After removal of 7 bases from V and 4 bases from J, the junction contained 12 bases not matched to a gene. In DNA form, the CDR3 reads TGTGCCAGCGGCGGGGGAGGGTGGTTTTCAGATACGCAGTATTTT. It encodes CASGGGGWFSDTQYF.

This chain joins TRBV30 and TRBJ2-5, with TRBD2 as a possible D gene (7 bases). With 3 bases removed from V and 5 bases from J, the gap between germline ends came to 25 bases. This CDR3 has 17 amino acids. Germline values: CDR1 GTSNPN, CDR2 SVGIG (reference sequence). The CDR3 here is CAWRTHRGALASETQYF. CDR3 DNA: TGTGCCTGGAGAACCCATCGGGGGGCACTAGCGTCGGAGACCCAGTACTTC.

This clone turned up a few times. CDR3: CSVQQQSLGETQYF. The CDR3 region has the DNA TGCAGCGTACAGCAGCAGTCCTTGGGTGAGACCCAGTACTTC. The chain has TRBV29-1 and TRBJ2-5; no clear D. The germline V gene has CDR1 SQVTM and CDR2 ANQGSEA. The CDR3 runs to 14 residues. V dropped 6 bases and J dropped 5 bases, with 19 bases sitting between them.

The V gene is TRBV29-1, the J gene TRBJ2-5; possible D gene TRBD2, 5 bases. The germline V gene has CDR1 SQVTM and CDR2 ANQGSEA. Trimming took 3 bases from V and 5 from J, leaving 16 bases between them. The CDR3 is made up of 14 amino acids. DNA for the CDR3: TGCAGCGTTGATAACGGCGGTCGAGGGGAGACCCAGTACTTC. It specifies CSVDNGGRGETQYF. Full variable domain (missing parts from reference TRBV29-1 and TRBJ2-5): SAVISQKPSRDICQRGTSLTIQCQVDSQVTMMFWYRQQPGQSLTLIATANQGSEATYESGFVIDKFPISRPNLTFSTLTVSNMSPEDSSIYLCSVDNGGRGETQYFGPGTRLLVL.

The chain recombines TRBV7-2 with TRBJ2-7, with 8 bases identical to TRBD2. With V trimmed by 5 bases and J by 6 bases, 6 bases remained unmatched. Germline CDR1 and CDR2: SGHTA and FQGNSA. CDR3 size: 13 residues. The CDR3 DNA sequence: TGTGCCAGCAGCCCGGGACTAGTGGTCGAGCAGTACTTC. Protein: CASSPGLVVEQYF. The entire variable domain, with the rest obtained from reference TRBV7-2 and TRBJ2-7, is as follows: GAGVSQSPSNKVTEKGKDVELRCDPISGHTALYWYRQSLGQGLEFLIYFQGNSAPDKSGLPSDRFSAERTGGSVSTLTIQRTQQEDSAVYLCASSPGLVVEQYFGPGTRLTVT.

The chain employs TRBV5-1 and TRBJ1-6; 7 nucleotides line up with TRBD1. This CDR3 has 13 amino acids. Germline V gives CDR1 SGHRS, CDR2 YFSETQ. V was clipped by 3 bases and J by 14 bases; unmatched bases: 8. CDR3 sequence reads: CASSSGQTNTLHF. The CDR3 DNA follows: TGCGCCAGCAGCTCGGGACAGACTAACACCCTCCACTTT.

J is TRBJ2-5 and V is TRBV5-4; perhaps TRBD1 as D (7 bases). The J call may be incorrect, as the DNA end agrees better with TRBJ2-7. The germline CDR1 and CDR2 sequences are SGHNT and YYREEE (reference sequence). CDR3 length: 16 residues. CDR3 coding DNA: TGTGCCAGCAGCTCCCGCAGGAGGGGGCGCGCCTACGAGCAGTACTTC. Amino acids: CASSSRRRGRAYEQYF.

The rearrangement joins TRBV15 to TRBJ2-2; no definite D call. The germline CDR1 and CDR2 sequences are LNHNV and YYDKDF (reference sequence). Trimming took 6 bases from V and 5 from J, leaving 16 bases between them. The CDR3 covers 15 residues. CDR3 in DNA: TGTGCCACCAGTACCTCGAGGCGCGGAACCGGGGAGCTGTTTTTT. Translated: CATSTSRRGTGELFF.

The chain is built from TRBV2 and TRBJ2-7; 8 bases map to TRBD1. This CDR3 comprises 14 residues. Trimming removed 5 bases from V and 3 bases from J; junction bases left unmatched: 6. Germline CDR1 is SNHLY and CDR2 is FYNNEI. DNA for the CDR3: TGTGCCAGCAGTCGACAGGGGTTACTCTACGAGCAGTACTTC. Translated: CASSRQGLLYEQYF.

This clone appeared once. The chain recombines TRBV28 with TRBJ2-6; the match to TRBD2 covers 7 bases. The CDR3 contains 16 residues. With 7 bases clipped from V and 4 bases from J, the junction kept 10 bases outside the gene matches. CDR1 is MDHEN, CDR2 SYDVKM, per germline. CDR3 protein: CASTSLSGTGANVLTF. Here the CDR3 DNA reads TGTGCCAGCACCTCACTGAGCGGGACCGGGGCCAACGTCCTGACTTTC.

J is TRBJ1-2 and V is TRBV7-2; 8 nucleotides align to TRBD1. The J segment lost 0 bases and the V segment lost 8 bases, leaving 14 bases of the junction unmatched. Germline assignment: CDR1 SGHTA and CDR2 FQGNSA. This CDR3 is 17 amino acids long. DNA of the CDR3: TGTGCCAGCGGTCCGGGGACAGGAGAATTTACTAACTATGGCTACACCTTC. It encodes CASGPGTGEFTNYGYTF.

This chain links TRBV21-1 with TRBJ1-3; no check of the table's D call, TRBD1, against the DNA was made. TRBV21-1 is a recognized pseudogene. The CDR3 loop spans 17 amino acids. CDR3 protein: CASSSPQGSVSGNTIYF. For the CDR3, the DNA is TGTGCCAGCAGCAGCCCACAGGGGTCCGTCTCTGGAAACACCATATATTTT.

V gene TRBV28 combines with J gene TRBJ2-1; D uncertain. The CDR3 totals 15 residues. Germline V gives CDR1 MDHEN, CDR2 SYDVKM. V dropped 6 bases and J dropped 3 bases, with 15 bases sitting between them. The CDR3 spells CASRPKPSYYNEQFF. The CDR3 nucleotides read TGTGCCAGCAGACCTAAACCTTCGTACTACAATGAGCAGTTCTTC.

Only a few counts were recorded for this clone. The rearrangement joins TRBV6-5 to TRBJ2-3; the D gene is possibly TRBD1 (5 bases). Germline CDR1 and CDR2: MNHEY and SVGAGI. There are 11 residues in the CDR3. The ends were cut back, 7 bases at V and 5 bases at J, with 7 bases in the middle. In nucleotides, the CDR3 is TGTGCCAGCACCCAGGGAGATACGCAGTATTTT. This codes for CASTQGDTQYF.

Only a few counts were recorded for this clone. The chain carries TRBV14 and TRBJ2-3, with 11 bases lining up with TRBD2. V was clipped by 4 bases and J by 0 bases; unmatched bases: 3. CDR3 length: 16 residues. Germline assignment: CDR1 SGHDN and CDR2 FVKESK. CDR3 in DNA: TGTGCCAGCAGCCCGGGACTAGCGGAAAGCACAGATACGCAGTATTTT. Its translation: CASSPGLAESTDTQYF.

V usage is TRBV9 and J usage is TRBJ2-7; 8 bases align to TRBD1. The germline gives CDR1 SGDLS, CDR2 YYNGEE. The CDR3 spans 16 residues. V was pared by 3 bases and J by 7 bases, with 15 bases of the junction left unmatched. The CDR3 is CASSAPPSTGVREQYF. As DNA, the CDR3 is TGTGCCAGCAGCGCACCTCCCTCGACAGGGGTTCGGGAGCAGTACTTC.

The CDR3 reads CASSLQGNYGYTF. The CDR3, as DNA: TGTGCCAGCAGCTTACAGGGTAACTATGGCTACACCTTC. V and J are TRBV5-4 and TRBJ1-2; tentative D call: TRBD1 (6 bases). With 2 bases removed from V and 1 base from J, the gap between germline ends came to 6 bases. This CDR3 spans 13 amino acids. CDR1 and CDR2 (germline): SGHNT, YYREEE (reference sequence).

This clone was observed a handful of times. This chain joins TRBV30 and TRBJ2-1; TRBD2 agrees at 9 bases. CDR3 length equals 15 residues. Germline V gene sequence: CDR1 GTSNPN, CDR2 SVGIG (reference sequence). Germline trimming cut 1 base from V and 7 bases from J; bases unmatched to any gene: 8. CDR3 loop: CAWSGTSGRRNEQFF. For the CDR3, the DNA is TGTGCCTGGAGTGGAACCAGCGGGAGGAGAAATGAGCAGTTCTTC.